This T cell receptor (beta chain) was captured by sequencing in a study of shared clonotypes between healthy human individuals. Study-wide context: Ranging from 18 to 49 in age, donors were a couple of women and a few men.

Sequencing used immunoSEQ multiplex PCR; TCRdb keeps in-frame clones, though not all of them. The sample has roughly 1.5 million clones; under 99% are singletons. J was trimmed by 5 bases and V by 2 bases; bases with no gene match: 5. CDR1 is SQVTM and CDR2 is ANQGSEA in the germline V gene. The CDR3 consists of 13 residues. The rearrangement joins TRBV29-1 to TRBJ2-7; TRBD2 aligns across 8 bases. Sequenced: naive CD4+ T cells sorted from blood. Subset specified: CD45RA+ positively selected. This TCR was sampled from a man aged 25-40 years in good health. The CDR3, as DNA: TGCAGCGTTGAAAGCGGGAGTCACCACGAGCAGTACTTC. Translated, it gives CSVESGSHHEQYF.